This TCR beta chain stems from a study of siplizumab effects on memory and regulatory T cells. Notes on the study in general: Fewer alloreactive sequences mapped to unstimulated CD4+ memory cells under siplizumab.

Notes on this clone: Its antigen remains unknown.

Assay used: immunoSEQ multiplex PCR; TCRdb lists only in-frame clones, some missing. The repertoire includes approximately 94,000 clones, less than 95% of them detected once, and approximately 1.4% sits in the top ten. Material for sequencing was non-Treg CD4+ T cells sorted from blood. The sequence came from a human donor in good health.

CDR3 nucleotides: TGTGCCATCACGGACACCGGGGAGCTGTTTTTT. Protein: CAITDTGELFF. The genes are TRBV10-3 and TRBJ2-2; no clear D gene. The germline V gene encodes CDR1 ENHRY and CDR2 SYGVKD. V was trimmed by 7 bases and J by 3 bases, leaving 3 bases between them. This CDR3 region has 11 residues.